The entry that follows covers one TCR beta chain sequence. Its antigen is as yet unknown. Trimming pared 6 bases from V and 2 bases from J, leaving 10 bases between. The germline gives CDR1 SNHLY, CDR2 FYNNEI. This CDR3 region has 13 residues. This entry comes from a study of cytomegalovirus exposure and HLA in healthy donors. Study-level findings and limits: Usually a TCR sequence was rare, but some public TCRs were found in many donors.

Here immunoSEQ multiplex PCR was the method, and the copy in TCRdb shows in-frame clones only, minus some. The sample carries 110,000 to 150,000 clones, about 94% recorded once. This chain links TRBV2 with TRBJ1-1, with D hard to call. The sequenced material came from PBMCs. The receptor was derived from a young man in good health and CMV-seropositive. DNA for the CDR3: TGTGCCAGCAGACGTGGGCTTAACACTGAAGCTTTCTTT. As protein: CASRRGLNTEAFF.